The sequence of this T cell receptor beta chain was determined in a study of brain metastases from non-small cell lung cancer. The study's findings and limits: Brain metastases had lower T-cell infiltration than primary tumors. Compared with their matched primary tumors, 60% to 65% of brain metastases showed expanded T-cell clones. Brain metastases shared most TCR repertoire with primaries, with sparse T cells.

On this clone: The antigen remains unidentified.

This table comes from immunoSEQ multiplex PCR, and its TCRdb copy is limited to in-frame clones, with some not included. The table includes thousands of clones, about four fifths detected once. The germline gives CDR1 SGHDT, CDR2 YYEEEE. The CDR3 length is 15 residues. J lost 3 bases, V lost 2 bases, and 5 bases had no gene match. The material sequenced was tissue from a brain metastasis. The TCR originated in a donor aged 40 or older with non-small cell lung cancer. The genes are TRBV5-6 and TRBJ2-7; 10 nucleotides line up with TRBD2. In DNA form, the CDR3 reads TGTGCCAGCAGCTTTAGGTCTAGCGGGAGCTACGAGCAGTACTTC. This sequence encodes CASSFRSSGSYEQYF. The entire variable domain, with the rest obtained from reference TRBV5-6 and TRBJ2-7, is as follows: DAGVTQSPTHLIKTRGQQVTLRCSPKSGHDTVSWYQQALGQGPQFIFQYYEEEERQRGNFPDRFSGHQFPNYSSELNVNALLLGDSALYLCASSFRSSGSYEQYFGPGTRLTVT.